This T cell receptor (beta chain) came from a study of beta chain features in type 1 diabetes. General observations from the study: Naive, central memory and regulatory TCRB repertoires appeared more similar among patients than healthy donors.

Per donor, one heparinised blood draw averaged about 110 mL. In this sample, this clone turned up a few times. What it binds is unknown. Reverse transcribing all isolated RNA meant expressed TCRB transcripts were sequenced. The data were produced by immunoSEQ multiplex PCR, yet TCRdb's version contains in-frame clones alone and is incomplete. The table records 350,000 to 450,000 clones, less than 15% of them present only once. The material sequenced was naive CD4+ T cells from blood. This receptor was identified in a woman between 18 and 30 years old in good health.

The CDR3 DNA follows: TGTGCCTGGAGCTCCTACTCCTACAATGAGCAGTTCTTC. Translated, it gives CAWSSYSYNEQFF. The chain combines TRBV30 with TRBJ2-1; D is ambiguous. This CDR3 has 13 amino acids. The V end lost 3 bases, the J end lost 0 bases, and 6 bases lay between the germline ends. Germline assignment: CDR1 GTSNPN and CDR2 SVGIG (reference sequence).